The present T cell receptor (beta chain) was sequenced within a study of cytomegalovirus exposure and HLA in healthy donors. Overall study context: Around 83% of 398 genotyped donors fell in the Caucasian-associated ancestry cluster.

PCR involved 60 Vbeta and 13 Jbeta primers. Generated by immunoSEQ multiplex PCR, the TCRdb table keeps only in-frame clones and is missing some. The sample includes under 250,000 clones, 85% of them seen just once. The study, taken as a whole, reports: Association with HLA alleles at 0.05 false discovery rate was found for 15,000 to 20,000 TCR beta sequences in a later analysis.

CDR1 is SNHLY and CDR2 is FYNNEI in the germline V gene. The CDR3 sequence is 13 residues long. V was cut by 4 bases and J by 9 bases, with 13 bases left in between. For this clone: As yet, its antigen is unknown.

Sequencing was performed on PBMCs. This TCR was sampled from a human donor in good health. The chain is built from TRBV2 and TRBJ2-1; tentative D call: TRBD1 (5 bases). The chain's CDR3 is CASSGQGVGEQFF. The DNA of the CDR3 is TGTGCCAGCAGTGGGCAGGGTGTCGGTGAGCAGTTCTTC.